This entry concerns a single TCR beta chain. The V end lost 2 bases, the J end lost 0 bases, and 12 bases lay between the germline ends. This CDR3 has 15 amino acids. The germline CDR1 and CDR2 sequences are SGDLS and YYNGEE. Amplified TCR beta CDR3 regions derived from RNA transcripts. Carried out on the TCR CDR3, a first-round RT-PCR used the HTBI primer set. MiXCR, applied by TCRdb to the multiplex PCR reads, yields one record per CDR3 protein. This table has 640,000 or so distinct CDR3 sequences, 13% to 15% appearing once. This specimen comes from a study of T cells in Graves' hyperthyroidism and ophthalmopathy.

The chain links TRBV9 to TRBJ2-7; D possibly uses TRBD1 or TRBD2 (5 bases each). Input material: blood. The receptor comes from a woman aged 18-29 years with Graves' ophthalmopathy. The CDR3 DNA reads as TGTGCCAGCAGCGTCCGGGACGCTAGCTCCTACGAGCAGTACTTC. Translation gives CASSVRDASSYEQYF.